This TCR beta chain was captured by sequencing in a study of PD-L1 blockade in urothelial cancer. Broader study findings: Enhanced expansion of tumor-associated blood clones at 3 weeks characterized durable-benefit patients.

The time point is: pretreatment peripheral blood. In regard to this clone: Its specificity is not known.

Produced via immunoSEQ multiplex PCR; TCRdb's table is partial and in-frame only. The sample lists tens of thousands of clones, roughly 79% seen once, with under 7.5% in the top ten. The CDR3 is 15 amino acids. Trimming took 3 bases from V and 2 from J; bases not matched to a gene: 6. The V gene's germline CDR1 is MNHNS and CDR2 SASEGT. The sample consisted of PBMCs, taken around atezolizumab (anti-PD-L1) treatment. This receptor was obtained from a man aged 65 to 79 with urothelial cancer. The chain joins TRBV6-1 to TRBJ1-1; 7 bases line up with TRBD1. As DNA, the CDR3 is TGTGCCAGCAGTGAGGCCGGGACAGACAACACTGAAGCTTTCTTT. Its protein is CASSEAGTDNTEAFF.